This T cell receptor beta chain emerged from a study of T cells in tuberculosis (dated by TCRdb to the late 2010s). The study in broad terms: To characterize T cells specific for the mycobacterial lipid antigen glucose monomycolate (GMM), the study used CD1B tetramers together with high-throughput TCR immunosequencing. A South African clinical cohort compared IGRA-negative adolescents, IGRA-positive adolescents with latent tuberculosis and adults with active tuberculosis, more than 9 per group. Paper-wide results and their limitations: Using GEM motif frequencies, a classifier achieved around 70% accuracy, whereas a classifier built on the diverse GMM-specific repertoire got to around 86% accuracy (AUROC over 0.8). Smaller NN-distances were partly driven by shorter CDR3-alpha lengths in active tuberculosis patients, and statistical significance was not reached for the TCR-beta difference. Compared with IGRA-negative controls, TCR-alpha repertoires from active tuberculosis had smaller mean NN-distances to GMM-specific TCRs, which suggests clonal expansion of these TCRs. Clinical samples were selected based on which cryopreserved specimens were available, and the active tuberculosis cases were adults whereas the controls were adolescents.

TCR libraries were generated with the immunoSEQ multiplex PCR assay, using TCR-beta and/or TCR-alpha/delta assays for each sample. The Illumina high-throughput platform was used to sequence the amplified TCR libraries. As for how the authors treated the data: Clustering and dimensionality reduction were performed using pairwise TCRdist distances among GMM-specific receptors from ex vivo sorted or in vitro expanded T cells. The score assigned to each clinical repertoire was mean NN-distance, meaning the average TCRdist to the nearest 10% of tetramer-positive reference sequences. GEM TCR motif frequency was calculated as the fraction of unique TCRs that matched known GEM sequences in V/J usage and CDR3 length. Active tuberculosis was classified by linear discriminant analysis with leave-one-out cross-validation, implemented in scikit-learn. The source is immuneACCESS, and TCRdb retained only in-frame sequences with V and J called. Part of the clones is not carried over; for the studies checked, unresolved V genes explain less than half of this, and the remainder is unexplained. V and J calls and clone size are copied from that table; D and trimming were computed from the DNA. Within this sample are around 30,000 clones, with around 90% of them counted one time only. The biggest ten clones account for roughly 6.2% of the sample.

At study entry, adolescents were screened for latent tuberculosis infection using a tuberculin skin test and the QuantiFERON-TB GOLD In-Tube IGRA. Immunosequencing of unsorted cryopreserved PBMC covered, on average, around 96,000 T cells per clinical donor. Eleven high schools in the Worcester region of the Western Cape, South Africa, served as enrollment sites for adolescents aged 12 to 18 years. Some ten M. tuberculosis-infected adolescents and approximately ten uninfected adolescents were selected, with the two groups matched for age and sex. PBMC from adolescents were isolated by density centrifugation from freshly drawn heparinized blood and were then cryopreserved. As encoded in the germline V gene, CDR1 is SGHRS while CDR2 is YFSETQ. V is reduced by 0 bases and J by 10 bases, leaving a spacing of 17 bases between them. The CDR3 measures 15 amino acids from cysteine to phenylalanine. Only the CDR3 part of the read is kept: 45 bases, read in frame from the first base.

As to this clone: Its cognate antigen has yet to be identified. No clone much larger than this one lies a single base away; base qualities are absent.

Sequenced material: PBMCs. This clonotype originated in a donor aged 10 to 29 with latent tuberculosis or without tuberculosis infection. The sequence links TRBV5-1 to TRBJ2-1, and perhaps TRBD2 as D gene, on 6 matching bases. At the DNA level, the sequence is TGCGCCAGCAGCTTGGCCCGCGGGGCGACTAGAGAGCAGTTCTTC. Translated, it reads CASSLARGATREQFF.